The 14 T cell receptor beta chains listed next were all sequenced from one sample in a study of T cells in pancreatic ductal adenocarcinoma. Clones were read by immunoSEQ multiplex PCR, and TCRdb kept only the in-frame ones, dropping some. The data show roughly 100,000 clones, 90% to 95% seen once. The selected patients with pancreatic ductal adenocarcinoma had surgery but no neoadjuvant therapy. The sequenced sample was PBMCs. The receptor source for this set is a human donor with pancreatic ductal adenocarcinoma.

The genes are TRBV21-1 and TRBJ2-6; TRBD1, the table's D call, lacks a check against the DNA. TRBV21-1 is noted as a pseudogene. The CDR3 totals 18 residues. CDR3 sequence reads: CASSKVGTGETGANVLTF. The CDR3 DNA reads TGTGCCAGCAGCAAAGTGGGGACAGGGGAAACTGGGGCCAACGTCCTGACTTTC.

The chain employs TRBV5-4 and TRBJ1-5; TRBD1 might be the D (5 bases). The CDR3 has 18 amino acids. V dropped 3 bases and J dropped 5 bases, with 24 bases sitting between them. In germline, CDR1 is SGHNT, CDR2 YYREEE (reference sequence). The CDR3 DNA is TGTGCCAGCAGCTACGGGGGAGGTGTCCGGGGGGGAGATCAGCCCCAGCATTTT. This gives the protein CASSYGGGVRGGDQPQHF. Variable domain in full (rest from reference TRBV5-4 and TRBJ1-5): ETGVTQSPTHLIKTRGQQVTLRCSSQSGHNTVSWYQQALGQGPQFIFQYYREEENGRGNFPPRFSGLQFPNYSSELNVNALELDDSALYLCASSYGGGVRGGDQPQHFGDGTRLSIL.

V and J are TRBV19 and TRBJ1-5; the match to TRBD1 covers 7 bases. The germline CDR1 and CDR2 sequences are LNHDA and SQIVND (reference sequence). V trimming: 5 bases; J trimming: 7 bases; junction bases outside the gene matches: 8. The CDR3 is 14 amino acids. The CDR3 nucleotides read TGTGCCAGTAGTTCGACAGGGTTGGGACAGCCCCAGCATTTT. This encodes CASSSTGLGQPQHF.

The chain joins TRBV6-1 to TRBJ2-7, with D possibly matching TRBD1 (7 bases). The V end was cut by 7 bases, the J end by 4 bases, with 17 bases between. Germline assignment: CDR1 MNHNS and CDR2 SASEGT. This CDR3 is built from 14 residues. The CDR3 sequence is CASTLAPGGYEQYF. The CDR3 coding sequence is TGTGCCAGCACCTTAGCGCCAGGGGGGTACGAGCAGTACTTC.

The chain links TRBV5-6 to TRBJ2-6; perhaps TRBD1 as D (5 bases). The CDR3 is 15 amino acids. Trimming took 4 bases from V and 1 from J, leaving 9 bases between them. Germline CDR1 reads SGHDT; CDR2 reads YYEEEE. CDR3 amino acids: CASSPRVSGANVLTF. The DNA for the CDR3 is TGTGCCAGCAGCCCCAGGGTATCTGGGGCCAACGTCCTGACTTTC.

The CDR3, as DNA: TGTGCCAGCAGCCTCCGGGACTCCTACAATGAGCAGTTCTTC. Translating gives CASSLRDSYNEQFF. J is TRBJ2-1 and V is TRBV9, with D possibly being TRBD2 (5 bases). The CDR3 consists of 14 residues. Germline lookup yields CDR1 SGDLS and CDR2 YYNGEE. The V gene lost 4 bases and the J gene lost 0 bases, with 8 bases spanning the gap. Variable domain in full (rest from reference TRBV9 and TRBJ2-1): DSGVTQTPKHLITATGQRVTLRCSPRSGDLSVYWYQQSLDQGLQFLIQYYNGEERAKGNILERFSAQQFPDLHSELNLSSLELGDSALYFCASSLRDSYNEQFFGPGTRLTVL.

The CDR3 bases are TGTGCCAGCAGTTTCTCCCGGGGGACCTACGAGCAGTACTTC. Translation gives CASSFSRGTYEQYF. V gene TRBV27 combines with J gene TRBJ2-7; tentative D call: TRBD2 (6 bases). Germline CDR1 reads MNHEY; CDR2 reads SMNVEV (reference sequence). The CDR3 has 14 amino acids. The V end lost 3 bases, the J end lost 2 bases, and 11 bases lay between the germline ends.

This chain joins TRBV13 and TRBJ2-1; unclear D gene. Trimming removed 1 base at V and 9 bases at J, with 10 bases between. Germline V CDR1 and CDR2: PRHDT, FYEKMQ (reference sequence). This CDR3 has 13 residues. The CDR3, as DNA: TGTGCCAGCAGCTTAGTCGGTCCCCGTGAGCAGTTCTTC. Its translation is CASSLVGPREQFF.

The V and J genes are TRBV4-1 and TRBJ2-3, with D perhaps TRBD1 (6 bases). The CDR3 is 16 amino acids. Germline assignment: CDR1 MGHRA and CDR2 YSYEKL. The V and J ends lost 2 bases and 4 bases respectively, with 16 bases between them. The CDR3 DNA is TGCGCCAGCAGCCAACAACAGGGTAATGACGCAGATACGCAGTATTTT. Its protein product is CASSQQQGNDADTQYF.

This clone was detected only a few times. The CDR3 bases are TGTGCCAGTAGACGACCCCGGGGAGGGACCCAGTACTTC. Amino acids: CASRRPRGGTQYF. V is TRBV19 and J is TRBJ2-5, with a tentative D call TRBD2 (6 bases). Trimming removed 6 bases at V and 7 bases at J, with 15 bases between. The germline gives CDR1 LNHDA, CDR2 SQIVND (reference sequence). The CDR3 loop spans 13 amino acids.

The rearrangement uses TRBV7-3 and TRBJ2-5; perhaps TRBD1 as D (5 bases). The length of the CDR3 is 13 residues. V was shortened by 1 base and J by 5 bases, with 8 bases between the two germline ends. From germline, CDR1 is SGHTA and CDR2 FQGTGA. CDR3 sequence: CASSLMAGETQYF. The CDR3 nucleotides read TGTGCCAGCAGCTTAATGGCAGGGGAGACCCAGTACTTC.

The chain couples TRBV18 to TRBJ2-7, with 10 nucleotides matching TRBD2. J was trimmed by 2 bases and V by 4 bases; bases with no gene match: 8. Germline V gene data show CDR1 as KGHSH and CDR2 as LQKENI. The CDR3 contains 16 residues. In DNA, the CDR3 is TGTGCCAGCTCACAACTAGCGGGAACTTACCCCTACGAGCAGTACTTC. Protein sequence: CASSQLAGTYPYEQYF.

This chain links TRBV13 with TRBJ2-2; D might be TRBD2 (5 bases). V lost 1 base and J 7 bases, leaving 10 bases between the germline ends. Per the germline V gene, CDR1 is PRHDT and CDR2 is FYEKMQ (reference sequence). The CDR3 covers 14 residues. The CDR3 nucleotides are TGTGCCAGCAGCTTAGCCGGGAAGGACGGGGAGCTGTTTTTT. Translation: CASSLAGKDGELFF.

J is TRBJ2-1 and V is TRBV21-1; the table names TRBD2, a call not compared with the DNA. TRBV21-1 has pseudogene status. The length of the CDR3 is 17 residues. CDR3 nucleotide sequence: TGTGCCAGCAGCATGGGTGGGCAGCGGGGATCCTACAATGAGCAGTTCTTC. The encoded protein is CASSMGGQRGSYNEQFF.